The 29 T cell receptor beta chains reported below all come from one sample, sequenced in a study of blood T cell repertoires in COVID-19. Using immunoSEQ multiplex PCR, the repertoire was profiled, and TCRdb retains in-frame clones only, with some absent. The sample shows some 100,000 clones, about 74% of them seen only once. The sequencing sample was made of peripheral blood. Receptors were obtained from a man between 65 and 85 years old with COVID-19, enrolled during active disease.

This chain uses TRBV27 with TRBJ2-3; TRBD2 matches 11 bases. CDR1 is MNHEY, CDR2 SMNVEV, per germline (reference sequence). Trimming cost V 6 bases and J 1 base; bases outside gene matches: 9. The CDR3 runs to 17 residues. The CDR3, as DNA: TGTGCCAGCAGAAGACTAGCGGGGAGTGGGGGCACAGATACGCAGTATTTT. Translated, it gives CASRRLAGSGGTDTQYF.

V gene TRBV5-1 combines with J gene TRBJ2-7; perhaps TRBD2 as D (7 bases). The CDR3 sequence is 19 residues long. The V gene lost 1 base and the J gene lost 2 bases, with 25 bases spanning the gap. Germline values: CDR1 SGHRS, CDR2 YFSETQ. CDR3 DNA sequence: TGCGCCAGCAGCTTGCGACGCGGGGGCTCCCCGGAGGTGGCCTACGAGCAGTACTTC. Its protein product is CASSLRRGGSPEVAYEQYF.

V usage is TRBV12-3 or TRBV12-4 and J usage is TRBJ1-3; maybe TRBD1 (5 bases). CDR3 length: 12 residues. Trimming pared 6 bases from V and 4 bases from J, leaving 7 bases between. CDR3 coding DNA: TGTGCCAGCAGGTCAGGGGGAAACACCATATATTTT. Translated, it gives CASRSGGNTIYF.

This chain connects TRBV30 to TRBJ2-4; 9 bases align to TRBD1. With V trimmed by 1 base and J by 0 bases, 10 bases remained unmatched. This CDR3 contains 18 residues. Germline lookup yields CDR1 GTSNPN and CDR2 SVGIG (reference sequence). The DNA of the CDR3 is TGTGCCTGGAGTGGGGACAGGGAGGGTAATCTAGCCAAAAACATTCAGTACTTC. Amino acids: CAWSGDREGNLAKNIQYF.

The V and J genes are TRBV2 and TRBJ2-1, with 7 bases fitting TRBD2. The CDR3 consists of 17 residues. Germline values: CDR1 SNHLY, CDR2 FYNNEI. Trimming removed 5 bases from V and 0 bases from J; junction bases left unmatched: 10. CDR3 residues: CASSSPRGVSSYNEQFF. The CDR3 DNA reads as TGTGCCAGCAGTAGCCCTCGGGGGGTCAGCTCCTACAATGAGCAGTTCTTC.

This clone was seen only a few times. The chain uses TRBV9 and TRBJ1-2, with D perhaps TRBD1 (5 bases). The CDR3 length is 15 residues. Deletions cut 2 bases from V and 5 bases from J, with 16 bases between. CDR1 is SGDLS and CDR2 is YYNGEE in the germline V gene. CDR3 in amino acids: CASSVGGVGGYGYTF. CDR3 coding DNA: TGTGCCAGCAGCGTTGGGGGGGTAGGAGGTTATGGCTACACCTTC.

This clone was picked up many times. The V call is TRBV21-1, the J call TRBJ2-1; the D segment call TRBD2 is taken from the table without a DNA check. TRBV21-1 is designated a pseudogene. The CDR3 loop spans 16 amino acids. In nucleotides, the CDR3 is TGTGCCAGCAAAAAGGGAGTCGAGGACTGTGTAAATGAGCAGTTCTTC. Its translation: CASKKGVEDCVNEQFF.

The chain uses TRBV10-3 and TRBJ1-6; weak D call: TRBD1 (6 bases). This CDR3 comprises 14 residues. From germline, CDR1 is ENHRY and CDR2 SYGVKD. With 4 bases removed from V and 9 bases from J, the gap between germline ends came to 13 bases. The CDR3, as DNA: TGTGCCATCAGTGGTCAGGGGCGGTCTTCACCCCTCCACTTT. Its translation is CAISGQGRSSPLHF.

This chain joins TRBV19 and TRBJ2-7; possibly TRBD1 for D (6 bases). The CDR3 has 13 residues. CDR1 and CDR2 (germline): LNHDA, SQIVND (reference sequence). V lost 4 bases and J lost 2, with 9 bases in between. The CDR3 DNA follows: TGTGCCAGTAGTACGACAGGTACCTACGAGCAGTACTTC. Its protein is CASSTTGTYEQYF.

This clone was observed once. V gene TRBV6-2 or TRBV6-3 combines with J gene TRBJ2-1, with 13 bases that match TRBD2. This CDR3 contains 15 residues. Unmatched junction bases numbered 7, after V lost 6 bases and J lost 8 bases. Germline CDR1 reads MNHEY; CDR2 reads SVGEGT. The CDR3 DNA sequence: TGTGCCAGCAGCCTCGGACTAGCGGGAGTCCATGAGCAGTTCTTC. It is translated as CASSLGLAGVHEQFF.

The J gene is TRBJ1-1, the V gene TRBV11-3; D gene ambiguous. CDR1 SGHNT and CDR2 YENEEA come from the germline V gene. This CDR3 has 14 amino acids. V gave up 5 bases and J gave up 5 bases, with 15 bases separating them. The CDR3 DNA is TGTGCCAGCAGCCTCAAGGCGGGAACTACTGAAGCTTTCTTT. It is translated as CASSLKAGTTEAFF. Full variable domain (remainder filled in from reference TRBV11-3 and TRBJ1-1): EAGVVQSPRYKIIEKKQPVAFWCNPISGHNTLYWYLQNLGQGPELLIRYENEEAVDDSQLPKDRFSAERLKGVDSTLKIQPAELGDSAVYLCASSLKAGTTEAFFGQGTRLTVV.

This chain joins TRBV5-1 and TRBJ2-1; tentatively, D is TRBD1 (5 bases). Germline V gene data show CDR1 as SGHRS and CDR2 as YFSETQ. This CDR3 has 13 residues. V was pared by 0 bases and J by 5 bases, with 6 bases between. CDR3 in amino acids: CASSLAGNNEQFF. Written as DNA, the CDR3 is TGCGCCAGCAGCTTGGCAGGGAACAATGAGCAGTTCTTC.

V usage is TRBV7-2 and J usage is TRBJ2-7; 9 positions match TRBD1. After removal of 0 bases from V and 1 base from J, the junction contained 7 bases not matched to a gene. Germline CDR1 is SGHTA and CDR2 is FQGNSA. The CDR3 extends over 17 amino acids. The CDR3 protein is CASSLAGQGPLSYEQYF. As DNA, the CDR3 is TGTGCCAGCAGCTTAGCTGGACAGGGGCCTTTGTCCTACGAGCAGTACTTC.

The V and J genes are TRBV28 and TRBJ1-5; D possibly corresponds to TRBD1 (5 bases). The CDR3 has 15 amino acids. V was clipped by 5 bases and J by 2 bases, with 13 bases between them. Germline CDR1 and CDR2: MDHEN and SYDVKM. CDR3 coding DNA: TGTGCCAGCAGTCCTCAGGGCATTCGCAATCAGCCCCAGCATTTT. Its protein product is CASSPQGIRNQPQHF.

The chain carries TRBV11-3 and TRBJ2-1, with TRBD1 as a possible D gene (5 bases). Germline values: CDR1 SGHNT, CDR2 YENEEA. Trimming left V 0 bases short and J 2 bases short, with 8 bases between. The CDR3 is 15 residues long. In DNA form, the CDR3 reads TGTGCCAGCAGCTTAGATGTAGGGGCCTACAATGAGCAGTTCTTC. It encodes CASSLDVGAYNEQFF.

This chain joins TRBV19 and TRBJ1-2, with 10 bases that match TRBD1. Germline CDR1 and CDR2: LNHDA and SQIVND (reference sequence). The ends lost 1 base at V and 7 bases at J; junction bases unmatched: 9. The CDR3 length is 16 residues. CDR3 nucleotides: TGTGCCAGTAGTATAGCGAGACAGGGGGCTGATGGTGGCTACACCTTC. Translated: CASSIARQGADGGYTF.

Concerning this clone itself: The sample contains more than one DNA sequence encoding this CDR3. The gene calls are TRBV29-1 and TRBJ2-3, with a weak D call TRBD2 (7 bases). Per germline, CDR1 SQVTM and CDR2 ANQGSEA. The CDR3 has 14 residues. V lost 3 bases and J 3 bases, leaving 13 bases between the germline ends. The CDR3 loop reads CSVERGRGTDTQYF. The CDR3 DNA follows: TGCAGCGTTGAGCGGGGGCGAGGGACAGATACGCAGTATTTT.

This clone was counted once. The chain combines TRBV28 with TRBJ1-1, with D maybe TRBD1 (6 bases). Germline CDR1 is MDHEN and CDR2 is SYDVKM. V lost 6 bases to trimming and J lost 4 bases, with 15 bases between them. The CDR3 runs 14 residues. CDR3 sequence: CASSPGRGATEAFF. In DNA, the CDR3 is TGTGCCAGCAGCCCCGGGAGGGGGGCCACTGAAGCTTTCTTT.

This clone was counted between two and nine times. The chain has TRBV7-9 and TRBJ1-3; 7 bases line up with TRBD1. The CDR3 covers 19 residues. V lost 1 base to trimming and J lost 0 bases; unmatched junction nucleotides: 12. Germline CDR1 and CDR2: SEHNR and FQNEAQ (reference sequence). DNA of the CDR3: TGTGCCAGCAGCTTAGATCTCTCTTGGGGACAGTCCTCTGGAAACACCATATATTTT. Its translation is CASSLDLSWGQSSGNTIYF.

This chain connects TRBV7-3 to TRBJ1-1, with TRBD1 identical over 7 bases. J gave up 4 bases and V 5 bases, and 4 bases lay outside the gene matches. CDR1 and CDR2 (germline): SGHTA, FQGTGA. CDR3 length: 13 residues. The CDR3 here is CASSPGQRTEAFF. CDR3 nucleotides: TGTGCCAGCAGCCCGGGACAGCGCACTGAAGCTTTCTTT.

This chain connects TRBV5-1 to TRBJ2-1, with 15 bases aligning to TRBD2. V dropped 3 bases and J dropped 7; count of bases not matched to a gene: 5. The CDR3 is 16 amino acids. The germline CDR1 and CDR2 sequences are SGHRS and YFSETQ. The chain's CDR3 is CASSSGLAGGLNEQFF. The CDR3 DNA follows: TGCGCCAGCAGCTCCGGACTAGCGGGAGGGTTAAATGAGCAGTTCTTC.

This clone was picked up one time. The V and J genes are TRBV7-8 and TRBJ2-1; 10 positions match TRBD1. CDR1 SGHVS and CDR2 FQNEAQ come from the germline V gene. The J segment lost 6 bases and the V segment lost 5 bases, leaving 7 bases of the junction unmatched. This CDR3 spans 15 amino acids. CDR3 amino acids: CASSARDRGRNEQFF. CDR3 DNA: TGTGCCAGCAGCGCCCGGGACAGGGGCCGCAATGAGCAGTTCTTC.

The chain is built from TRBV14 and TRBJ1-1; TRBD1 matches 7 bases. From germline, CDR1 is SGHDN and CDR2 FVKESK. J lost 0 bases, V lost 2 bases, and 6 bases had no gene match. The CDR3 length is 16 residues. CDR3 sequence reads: CASSQRQGTMNTEAFF. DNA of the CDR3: TGTGCCAGCAGCCAACGACAGGGAACCATGAACACTGAAGCTTTCTTT.

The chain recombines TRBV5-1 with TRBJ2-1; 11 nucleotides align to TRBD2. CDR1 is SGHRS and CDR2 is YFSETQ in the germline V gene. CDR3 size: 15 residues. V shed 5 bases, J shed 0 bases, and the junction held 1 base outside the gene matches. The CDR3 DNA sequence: TGCGCCAGCAGACTAGCGGGAGTCTCCTACAATGAGCAGTTCTTC. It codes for CASRLAGVSYNEQFF. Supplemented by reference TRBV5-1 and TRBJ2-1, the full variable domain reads KAGVTQTPRYLIKTRGQQVTLSCSPISGHRSVSWYQQTPGQGLQFLFEYFSETQRNKGNFPGRFSGRQFSNSRSEMNVSTLELGDSALYLCASRLAGVSYNEQFFGPGTRLTVL.

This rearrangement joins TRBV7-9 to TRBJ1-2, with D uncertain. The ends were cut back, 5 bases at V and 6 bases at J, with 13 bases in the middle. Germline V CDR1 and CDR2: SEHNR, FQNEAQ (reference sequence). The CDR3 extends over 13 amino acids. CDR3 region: CASSGGVSDGYTF. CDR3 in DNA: TGTGCCAGCAGCGGCGGGGTCTCGGATGGCTACACCTTC.

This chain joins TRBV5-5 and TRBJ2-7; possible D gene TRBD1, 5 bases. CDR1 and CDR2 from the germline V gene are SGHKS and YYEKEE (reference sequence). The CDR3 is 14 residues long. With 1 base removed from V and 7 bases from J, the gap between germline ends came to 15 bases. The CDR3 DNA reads TGTGCCAGCAGCTTGTCTCGACAGATACGAGAGCAGTACTTC. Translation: CASSLSRQIREQYF.

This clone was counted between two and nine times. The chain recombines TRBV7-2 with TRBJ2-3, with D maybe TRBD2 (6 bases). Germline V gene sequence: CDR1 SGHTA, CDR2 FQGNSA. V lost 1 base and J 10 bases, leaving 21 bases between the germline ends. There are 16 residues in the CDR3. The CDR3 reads CASSLGPSAIQEAQYF. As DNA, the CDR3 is TGTGCCAGCAGCTTAGGGCCTAGCGCGATCCAGGAGGCGCAGTATTTT.

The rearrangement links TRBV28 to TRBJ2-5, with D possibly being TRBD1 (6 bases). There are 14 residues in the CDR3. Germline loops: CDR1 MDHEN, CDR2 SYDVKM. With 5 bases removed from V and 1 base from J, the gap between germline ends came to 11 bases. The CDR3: CASSPGHSQETQYF. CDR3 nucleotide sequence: TGTGCCAGCAGTCCGGGACACTCCCAAGAGACCCAGTACTTC.

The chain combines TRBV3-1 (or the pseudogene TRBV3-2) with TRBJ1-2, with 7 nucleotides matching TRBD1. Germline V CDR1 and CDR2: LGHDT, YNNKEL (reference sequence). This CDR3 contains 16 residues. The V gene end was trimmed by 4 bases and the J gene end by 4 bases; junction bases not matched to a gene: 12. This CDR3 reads CASSPRQGSRFYGYTF. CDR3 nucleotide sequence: TGTGCCAGCAGCCCTAGACAGGGTTCTCGTTTCTATGGCTACACCTTC.